The 14 T cell receptor beta chains given below trace back to one sample, sequenced in a study of T cells after yellow fever vaccination. MiXCR was run by TCRdb on the 5' RACE reads, yielding one entry per CDR3 protein. The top ten clones hold more than 12% of a sample with around 600,000 distinct CDR3 sequences, roughly 12% of them seen once. The specimen was PBMCs, collected on the day of the yellow fever booster vaccination. All receptors derive from a man aged 25 to 40 who received the YFV17D yellow fever vaccine.

The rearrangement uses TRBV6-1 and TRBJ2-3, with D maybe TRBD1 (5 bases). Trimming pared 5 bases from V and 6 bases from J, leaving 15 bases between. This CDR3 is 14 amino acids long. Germline CDR1 and CDR2: MNHNS and SASEGT. The CDR3 DNA sequence: TGTGCCAGCAGTAAAGGACACGGTGGGGATACGCAGTATTTT. This translates into CASSKGHGGDTQYF.

CDR3 amino acids: CATSRPLTSGTTDTQYF. CDR3 nucleotides: TGTGCCACCAGCAGACCCCTGACTAGCGGGACCACAGATACGCAGTATTTT. The V and J genes are TRBV15 and TRBJ2-3; 11 positions match TRBD2. Germline-derived CDR1 and CDR2 are LNHNV and YYDKDF (reference sequence). Unmatched junction bases numbered 6, after V lost 2 bases and J lost 2 bases. The CDR3 is 17 residues long.

The V call is TRBV3-1, the J call TRBJ2-2; D not resolved. The V end lost 4 bases, the J end lost 7 bases, and 10 bases lay between the germline ends. The CDR3 length is 13 residues. Germline CDR1 and CDR2: LGHDT and YNNKEL (reference sequence). CDR3 sequence (DNA): TGTGCCAGCAGCCTAGCATTTGTCGGGGAGCTGTTTTTT. Its translation: CASSLAFVGELFF. The full variable domain, its missing parts supplied by reference TRBV3-1 and TRBJ2-2, is DTAVSQTPKYLVTQMGNDKSIKCEQNLGHDTMYWYKQDSKKFLKIMFSYNNKELIINETVPNRFSPKSPDKAHLNLHINSLELGDSAVYFCASSLAFVGELFFGEGSRLTVL.

To note about this clonotype: It may be a read error: a sequence one base away is much more abundant. The chain links TRBV7-9 to TRBJ2-7; no reliable D call. CDR1 and CDR2 from the germline V gene are SEHNR and FQNEAQ (reference sequence). CDR3 length: 10 residues. In nucleotides, the CDR3 is TGTGCCAGCAGCTCCAACGAGCAGTACTTC. Amino acid sequence: CASSSNEQYF.

This rearrangement joins TRBV7-6 to TRBJ2-7; perhaps TRBD1 as D (5 bases). Trimming left V 1 base short and J 2 bases short, with 9 bases between. This CDR3 comprises 14 residues. Germline V gives CDR1 SGHVS, CDR2 FNYEAQ. CDR3 in amino acids: CASSLGQIPYEQYF. The CDR3 DNA reads TGTGCCAGCAGCTTAGGACAGATACCCTACGAGCAGTACTTC.

The chain uses TRBV18 and TRBJ1-1, with D unresolved. The germline gives CDR1 KGHSH, CDR2 LQKENI. The length of the CDR3 is 13 residues. Trimming took off 1 base at V and 8 bases at J, with 11 bases between the two ends. CDR3 residues: CASSPQADSEAFF. The CDR3 DNA sequence: TGTGCCAGCTCACCACAGGCTGATTCGGAAGCTTTCTTT.

This clonotype came up a few times. The chain recombines TRBV5-1 with TRBJ2-7, with D uncertain. CDR3 size: 14 residues. Germline assignment: CDR1 SGHRS and CDR2 YFSETQ. Trimming took off 7 bases at V and 3 bases at J, with 17 bases between the two ends. This CDR3 is CASASPGRFYEQYF. CDR3 nucleotides: TGCGCCAGCGCTTCGCCGGGCCGATTCTACGAGCAGTACTTC. The full variable domain, its missing parts supplied by reference TRBV5-1 and TRBJ2-7, is KAGVTQTPRYLIKTRGQQVTLSCSPISGHRSVSWYQQTPGQGLQFLFEYFSETQRNKGNFPGRFSGRQFSNSRSEMNVSTLELGDSALYLCASASPGRFYEQYFGPGTRLTVT.

This clonotype was recorded a few times. The chain employs TRBV9 and TRBJ2-7; D is perhaps TRBD2 (6 bases). Germline lookup yields CDR1 SGDLS and CDR2 YYNGEE. Trimming cost V 0 bases and J 2 bases, with 12 bases left between them. This CDR3 is built from 15 residues. The CDR3 is CASSVATGVTYEQYF. CDR3 nucleotide sequence: TGTGCCAGCAGCGTAGCAACGGGAGTGACCTACGAGCAGTACTTC.

This clonotype occurred once. This chain joins TRBV11-3 and TRBJ2-4, with D uncertain. Trimming pared 6 bases from V and 6 bases from J, leaving 6 bases between. Germline assignment: CDR1 SGHNT and CDR2 YENEEA. The CDR3 covers 11 residues. The chain's CDR3 is CASRPGNIQYF. Here the CDR3 DNA reads TGTGCCAGCAGGCCGGGAAACATTCAGTACTTC.

This clonotype was counted ten times or more. This sequence joins TRBV4-3 and TRBJ2-2; no clear D. This CDR3 has 14 residues. The ends were cut back, 6 bases at V and 3 bases at J, with 11 bases in the middle. Germline CDR1 LGHNA, CDR2 YSLEER. The CDR3 spells CASRDVMDTGELFF. CDR3 in DNA: TGCGCCAGCAGAGACGTAATGGACACCGGGGAGCTGTTTTTT.

The table lists this clonotype with a few counts. In this CDR3 the conserved last residue, phenylalanine or tryptophan, is missing, so a read error is likely. The limits of the CDR3 on the DNA are not certain, so only TCRdb's listed CDR3 is given. The chain uses TRBV5-5 and TRBJ2-7; the D segment call TRBD2 is taken from the table without a DNA check. Per germline, CDR1 SGHKS and CDR2 YYEKEE (reference sequence). The CDR3 spans 13 amino acids, including both terminal residues. The CDR3 sequence is CASSLGLAGEIGI.

This clonotype showed up just a few times. The gene calls are TRBV6-1 and TRBJ2-7, with D tentatively TRBD2 (6 bases). Deletions cut 5 bases from V and 1 base from J, with 15 bases between. The CDR3 consists of 15 residues. Germline CDR1 MNHNS, CDR2 SASEGT. This CDR3 reads CASSRSGRVSYEQYF. CDR3 DNA sequence: TGTGCCAGCAGTCGTAGCGGCAGGGTGTCCTACGAGCAGTACTTC.

V is TRBV28 and J is TRBJ2-2; perhaps TRBD1 as D (5 bases). The CDR3 length is 14 residues. Germline CDR1 is MDHEN and CDR2 is SYDVKM. The V end was cut by 8 bases, the J end by 0 bases, with 10 bases between. This CDR3 is CASLRQTNTGELFF. The CDR3 bases are TGTGCCAGCCTTAGACAGACGAACACCGGGGAGCTGTTTTTT.

A word on this clonotype: The germline gene is not matched at one end of the junction; a read error may be the cause. The rearrangement links TRBV7-7 to TRBJ2-5, with 7 bases lining up with TRBD1. CDR3 length equals 14 residues. In germline, CDR1 is SSHAT, CDR2 FNYEAQ (reference sequence). CDR3 bases: TGTGCTAGCAGCTTGGACAGGATAGGGGAGACCCAGTACTTC. Its translation is CASSLDRIGETQYF.